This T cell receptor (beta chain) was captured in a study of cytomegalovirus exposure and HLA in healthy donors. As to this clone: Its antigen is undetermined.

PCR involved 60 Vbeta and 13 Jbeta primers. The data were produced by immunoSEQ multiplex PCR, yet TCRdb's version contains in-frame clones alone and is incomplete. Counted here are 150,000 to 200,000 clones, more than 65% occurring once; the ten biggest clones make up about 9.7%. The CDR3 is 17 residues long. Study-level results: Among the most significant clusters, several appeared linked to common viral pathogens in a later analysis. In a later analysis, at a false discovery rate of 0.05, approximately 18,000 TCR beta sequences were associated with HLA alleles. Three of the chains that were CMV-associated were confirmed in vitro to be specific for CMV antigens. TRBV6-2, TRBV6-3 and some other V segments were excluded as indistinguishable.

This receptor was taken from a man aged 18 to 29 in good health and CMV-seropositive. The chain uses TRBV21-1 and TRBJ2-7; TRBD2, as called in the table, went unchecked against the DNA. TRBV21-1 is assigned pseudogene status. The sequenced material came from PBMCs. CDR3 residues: CASSVAGLLGFLYEQYF. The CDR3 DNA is TGTGCCAGCAGCGTCGCCGGACTCCTAGGGTTCCTCTACGAGCAGTACTTC.